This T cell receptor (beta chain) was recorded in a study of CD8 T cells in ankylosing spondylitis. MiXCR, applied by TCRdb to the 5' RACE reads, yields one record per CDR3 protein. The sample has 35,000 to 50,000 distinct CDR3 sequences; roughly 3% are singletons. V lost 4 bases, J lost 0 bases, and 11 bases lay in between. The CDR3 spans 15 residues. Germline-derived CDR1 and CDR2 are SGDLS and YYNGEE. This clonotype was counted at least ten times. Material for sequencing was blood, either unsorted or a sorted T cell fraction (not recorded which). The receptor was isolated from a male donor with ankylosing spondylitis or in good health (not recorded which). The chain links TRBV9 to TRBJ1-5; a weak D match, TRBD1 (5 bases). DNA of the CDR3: TGTGCCAGCAGCCCCGACAGATATAGCAATCAGCCCCAGCATTTT. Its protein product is CASSPDRYSNQPQHF.